The entry that follows covers one TCR beta chain sequence. The data were produced by immunoSEQ multiplex PCR, yet TCRdb's version contains in-frame clones alone and is incomplete. In the table there are about 150,000 clones, roughly nine tenths of which are singletons. These data originate in a study of blood T cell repertoires in COVID-19. Looking at the study overall: Sites in the United States, Italy and Spain provided acute and convalescent COVID-19 samples. The cDNA or gDNA used as material had been derived from T cells, B-cell-depleted T cells, or PBMCs.

CDR1 and CDR2 (germline): SGHNT, YENEEA. The CDR3 consists of 13 residues. V was trimmed by 1 base and J by 3 bases, leaving 7 bases between them. The chain carries TRBV11-3 and TRBJ2-7; the D is unclear. The sequence derives from a middle-aged woman with acute or convalescent COVID-19. The sample taken for sequencing was peripheral blood. The CDR3 reads CASSLVDFYEQYF. CDR3 coding DNA: TGTGCCAGCAGCTTAGTCGACTTCTACGAGCAGTACTTC.